This T cell receptor beta chain was observed in a study of T cells after yellow fever vaccination. Study-level points and caveats: A limited proportion of clonotypes was detected within both the CD4 and CD8 compartments. It was the secondary response that reached its peak faster, day 5 versus 15, but it was weaker.

The table lists this clonotype with many counts. Its target is not known. TCRdb re-derived calls from the 5' RACE reads in MiXCR, one entry per CDR3 protein. The table has about 75,000 distinct CDR3 sequences, around 7% seen once; the top ten hold approximately 28%. V was pared by 5 bases and J by 3 bases, with 8 bases between. Per the germline V gene, CDR1 is SGHTA and CDR2 is FQGNSA. This CDR3 region has 13 residues. This TCR was sampled from a man aged 18 to 35 who received the YFV17D yellow fever vaccine. This chain links TRBV7-2 with TRBJ2-1, with D unresolved. The sample in question was CD8+ T cells sorted from PBMCs, obtained 9 to 11 days after the first yellow fever vaccination. CDR3 nucleotides: TGTGCCAGCAGCGGCGACAACTACAATGAGCAGTTCTTC. The encoded protein is CASSGDNYNEQFF.